The source of this TCR beta chain is a study of blood T cell repertoires in COVID-19. Authors' analysis steps: Estimation of nucleated cell counts relied on the amplification of reference gene primers. This table comes from immunoSEQ multiplex PCR, and its TCRdb copy is limited to in-frame clones, with some not included. The V and J calls and the clone size are those of that table, but D and trimming were determined from the DNA. In the table there are a few hundred thousand clones, around 90% of which are singletons. The CDR3 spans 16 residues. Germline loops: CDR1 MDHEN, CDR2 SYDVKM. V lost 6 bases to trimming and J lost 0 bases; unmatched junction nucleotides: 11.

The origin of this receptor is a woman aged 45-65 years who had recovered from COVID-19. The chain has TRBV28 and TRBJ2-7; 7 nucleotides align to TRBD2. The sample comprised peripheral blood. CDR3 in amino acids: CASSSIWREYSYEQYF. In nucleotides, the CDR3 is TGTGCCAGCAGCTCGATTTGGCGGGAGTACTCCTACGAGCAGTACTTC.